The 5 T cell receptor beta chains given below trace back to one sample, sequenced in a study of control samples from healthy donors and cancer patients. Libraries were prepared by immunoSEQ multiplex PCR; TCRdb keeps only in-frame clonotypes and omits some of them. The sample comprises under 90,000 clones, around 92% of which are singletons, and about 5% rests with the top ten. Sequencing was carried out using blood. The receptors here all came from a woman aged 55-70 years in good health.

This chain connects TRBV9 to TRBJ2-5; a weak D match, TRBD1 (6 bases). The germline gives CDR1 SGDLS, CDR2 YYNGEE. V gave up 1 base and J gave up 4 bases, with 11 bases separating them. The CDR3 runs 14 residues. CDR3 residues: CASSVLTGGETQYF. The DNA for the CDR3 is TGTGCCAGCAGCGTACTGACAGGTGGAGAGACCCAGTACTTC.

CDR3 nucleotide sequence: TGTGCCTGGAGTGGACAGGTTCCCTACGAGCAGTACTTC. Amino acids: CAWSGQVPYEQYF. The rearrangement uses TRBV30 and TRBJ2-7, with a possible D match to TRBD1 (6 bases). CDR1 and CDR2 from the germline V gene are GTSNPN and SVGIG (reference sequence). This CDR3 is 13 amino acids long. Trimming shortened V by 1 base and J by 2 bases, and 9 bases separated the two germline ends.

CDR3 sequence: CASSLAGYQETQYF. DNA for the CDR3: TGTGCCAGCAGCTTAGCAGGGTACCAAGAGACCCAGTACTTC. The chain is built from TRBV7-2 and TRBJ2-5, with no clear D. The CDR3 has 14 amino acids. In germline, CDR1 is SGHTA, CDR2 FQGNSA. Trimming removed 0 bases from V and 0 bases from J, with 5 bases in between. The complete variable domain, with remaining parts taken from reference TRBV7-2 and TRBJ2-5, reads GAGVSQSPSNKVTEKGKDVELRCDPISGHTALYWYRQSLGQGLEFLIYFQGNSAPDKSGLPSDRFSAERTGGSVSTLTIQRTQQEDSAVYLCASSLAGYQETQYFGPGTRLLVL.

This chain joins TRBV5-6 and TRBJ1-4, with 8 bases matching TRBD1. With 0 bases clipped from V and 3 bases from J, the junction kept 4 bases outside the gene matches. In germline, CDR1 is SGHDT, CDR2 YYEEEE. The CDR3 is 16 amino acids. The CDR3 DNA follows: TGTGCCAGCAGCTTGGGGACAGGGCTCTCTAATGAAAAACTGTTTTTT. It translates to CASSLGTGLSNEKLFF. Full variable domain (outside the CDR3, taken from reference TRBV5-6 and TRBJ1-4): DAGVTQSPTHLIKTRGQQVTLRCSPKSGHDTVSWYQQALGQGPQFIFQYYEEEERQRGNFPDRFSGHQFPNYSSELNVNALLLGDSALYLCASSLGTGLSNEKLFFGSGTQLSVL.

This chain connects TRBV5-1 to TRBJ1-4; a possible D gene is TRBD1 (5 bases). CDR1 and CDR2 (germline): SGHRS, YFSETQ. The CDR3 has 14 amino acids. V was shortened by 2 bases and J by 8 bases, with 13 bases between the two germline ends. The CDR3 DNA reads as TGCGCCAGCAGCTTAGGGCAGGGAAGAGAAAAACTGTTTTTT. It is translated as CASSLGQGREKLFF.